What follows are 25 T cell receptor beta chains derived from one specimen sequenced in a study of OX40 agonist ivuxolimab in advanced cancers. Measured with immunoSEQ multiplex PCR; TCRdb has only the in-frame clones, and not every one. This sample yields tens of thousands of clones, of which approximately 83% are seen a single time; over 0.7% belongs to the top ten. The sequencing used CD4+ or CD8+ T cells sorted from blood, collected in a trial of the OX40 agonist ivuxolimab. These receptors originate from an adult with an advanced solid tumor such as melanoma, head and neck, liver or kidney cancer.

This chain links TRBV6-6 with TRBJ2-4, with D unresolved. V was trimmed by 0 bases and J by 4 bases, leaving 7 bases between them. Germline loops: CDR1 MNHNY, CDR2 SVGAGI (reference sequence). The CDR3 spans 14 residues. CDR3 region: CASSYSYSKNIQYF. The CDR3 region has the DNA TGTGCCAGCAGTTACTCGTACAGTAAAAACATTCAGTACTTC.

A remark on this clone: One end of the junction does not line up with germline, which may come from a read error. V usage is TRBV7-6 and J usage is TRBJ2-7; 10 bases fit TRBD2. CDR1 and CDR2 from the germline V gene are SGHVS and FNYEAQ. The CDR3 length is 12 residues. The CDR3 region is CASSIAGGEQYF. The CDR3 DNA follows: TGTGCCAGCAGCATAGCGGGAGGCGAGCAGTACTTC.

A single count supports this clone. As DNA, the CDR3 is TGTGCCAGCAGCTTAGATCCCGGACTAGCAGTCTACAATGAGCAGTTCTTC. The encoded protein is CASSLDPGLAVYNEQFF. The V and J genes are TRBV11-2 and TRBJ2-1; TRBD2 aligns across 8 bases. V was clipped by 0 bases and J by 3 bases; unmatched bases: 7. Germline-derived CDR1 and CDR2 are SGHAT and FQNNGV. The CDR3 sequence is 17 residues long.

V gene TRBV5-1 combines with J gene TRBJ2-2; D might be TRBD1 (5 bases). Germline V CDR1 and CDR2: SGHRS, YFSETQ. Trimming shortened V by 5 bases and J by 6 bases, and 11 bases separated the two germline ends. The CDR3 covers 13 residues. CDR3 in amino acids: CASRATEAGELFF. CDR3 coding DNA: TGCGCCAGCAGAGCGACAGAGGCCGGGGAGCTGTTTTTT.

The chain couples TRBV19 to TRBJ2-1; TRBD1 agrees at 11 bases. V was clipped by 1 base and J by 5 bases; unmatched bases: 7. The CDR3 is 17 amino acids. Looked up from germline, CDR1 is LNHDA and CDR2 is SQIVND (reference sequence). CDR3 coding DNA: TGTGCCAGTAGTATAGCCCCGGACAGGGGGCGAGACAATGAGCAGTTCTTC. The encoded protein is CASSIAPDRGRDNEQFF.

V and J are TRBV7-8 and TRBJ2-7, with TRBD2 as a possible D gene (5 bases). V dropped 1 base and J dropped 6 bases, with 16 bases sitting between them. The CDR3 sequence is 15 residues long. Looked up from germline, CDR1 is SGHVS and CDR2 is FQNEAQ. CDR3 sequence (DNA): TGTGCCAGCAGCTTAGTTTTGGACTCGTCCGCCGAGCAGTACTTC. It encodes CASSLVLDSSAEQYF. Together with reference TRBV7-8 and TRBJ2-7, the CDR3 gives the full variable domain: GAGVSQSPRYKVAKRGQDVALRCDPISGHVSLFWYQQALGQGPEFLTYFQNEAQLDKSGLPSDRFFAERPEGSVSTLKIQRTQQEDSAVYLCASSLVLDSSAEQYFGPGTRLTVT.

The rearrangement uses TRBV7-2 and TRBJ1-5, with D unclear. This CDR3 spans 15 amino acids. Germline loops: CDR1 SGHTA, CDR2 FQGNSA. V was shortened by 2 bases and J by 1 base, with 9 bases between the two germline ends. CDR3 region: CASSLRRGSNQPQHF. The DNA for the CDR3 is TGTGCCAGCAGCTTACGACGGGGAAGCAATCAGCCCCAGCATTTT.

This clone was seen once. The gene calls are TRBV19 and TRBJ2-7; 10 bases map to TRBD1. J was trimmed by 5 bases and V by 5 bases; bases with no gene match: 6. Germline V CDR1 and CDR2: LNHDA, SQIVND (reference sequence). This CDR3 region has 14 residues. DNA for the CDR3: TGTGCCAGTAGTCCGGGACAGGGGAGGAACGAGCAGTACTTC. Translating it yields CASSPGQGRNEQYF.

This clone was seen once. The chain employs TRBV7-9 and TRBJ2-7; 11 bases are a match to TRBD1. This CDR3 region has 14 residues. Germline CDR1 is SEHNR and CDR2 is FQNEAQ (reference sequence). The V gene end was trimmed by 5 bases and the J gene end by 5 bases; junction bases not matched to a gene: 5. DNA for the CDR3: TGTGCCAGCAGCCCTTGGACAGGGGGCCACGAGCAGTACTTC. Translating gives CASSPWTGGHEQYF.

The V and J genes are TRBV19 and TRBJ2-1; D unclear. This CDR3 is 14 amino acids long. Germline V gene sequence: CDR1 LNHDA, CDR2 SQIVND (reference sequence). The V and J ends lost 7 bases and 0 bases respectively, with 10 bases between them. As DNA, the CDR3 is TGTGCCAGTAAAGGCACCTTCTCCTACAATGAGCAGTTCTTC. This sequence encodes CASKGTFSYNEQFF.

The chain couples TRBV5-4 to TRBJ1-4; D perhaps matches TRBD1 (5 bases). In germline, CDR1 is SGHNT, CDR2 YYREEE (reference sequence). This CDR3 comprises 15 residues. Trimming took 4 bases from V and 4 from J, leaving 14 bases between them. CDR3 sequence reads: CASSPGTGYNEKLFF. Written as DNA, the CDR3 is TGTGCCAGCAGCCCCGGGACGGGCTATAATGAAAAACTGTTTTTT.

The sample holds one count of this clone. The CDR3 reads CASSQTDSSYEQYF. CDR3 nucleotide sequence: TGTGCCAGCAGTCAGACGGACAGCTCCTACGAGCAGTACTTC. This rearrangement joins TRBV6-5 to TRBJ2-7, with D possibly TRBD1 on 6 matching bases. The length of the CDR3 is 14 residues. Germline assignment: CDR1 MNHEY and CDR2 SVGAGI. V was cut by 5 bases and J by 0 bases, with 11 bases left in between.

This clone was observed once. The rearrangement uses TRBV7-9 and TRBJ2-5, with TRBD1 as a possible D gene (5 bases). Germline V CDR1 and CDR2: SEHNR, FQNEAQ (reference sequence). The V end lost 2 bases, the J end lost 3 bases, and 10 bases lay between the germline ends. The length of the CDR3 is 14 residues. The CDR3 bases are TGTGCCAGCAGCTTATCGACAGCAAAAGAGACCCAGTACTTC. This sequence encodes CASSLSTAKETQYF. Using reference TRBV7-9 and TRBJ2-5 for the parts outside the CDR3, the full variable domain is DTGVSQNPRHKITKRGQNVTFRCDPISEHNRLYWYRQTLGQGPEFLTYFQNEAQLEKSRLLSDRFSAERPKGSFSTLEIQRTEQGDSAMYLCASSLSTAKETQYFGPGTRLLVL.

The chain has TRBV6-5 and TRBJ2-7, with 10 bases lining up with TRBD1. V lost 0 bases and J lost 6; bases outside the gene matches: 8. The CDR3 loop spans 16 amino acids. Germline CDR1 is MNHEY and CDR2 is SVGAGI. CDR3 loop: CASSYSHPDRGGEQYF. CDR3 DNA: TGTGCCAGCAGTTACTCACATCCGGACAGGGGGGGCGAGCAGTACTTC.

The chain combines TRBV27 with TRBJ2-1; 8 bases fit TRBD2. The CDR3 contains 15 residues. Looked up from germline, CDR1 is MNHEY and CDR2 is SMNVEV (reference sequence). With 4 bases clipped from V and 2 bases from J, the junction kept 4 bases outside the gene matches. The CDR3 is CASSSERGPYNEQFF. Written as DNA, the CDR3 is TGTGCCAGCAGTTCGGAGCGGGGGCCCTACAATGAGCAGTTCTTC.

This rearrangement joins TRBV5-1 to TRBJ2-2; tentatively, D is TRBD2 (6 bases). CDR3 length: 14 amino acids. The germline V gene encodes CDR1 SGHRS and CDR2 YFSETQ. V was cut by 0 bases and J by 5 bases, with 8 bases left in between. The DNA of the CDR3 is TGCGCCAGCAGCTTGGCTGGAGGGACCGGGGAGCTGTTTTTT. Translating it yields CASSLAGGTGELFF.

CDR3 bases: TGTGCCAGCAGCTTAAAGGGCGGGAGCACAAATGAGCAGTTCTTC. It is translated as CASSLKGGSTNEQFF. The chain joins TRBV7-3 to TRBJ2-1, with 7 bases lining up with TRBD2. The CDR3 sequence is 15 residues long. The germline gives CDR1 SGHTA, CDR2 FQGTGA. V lost 1 base to trimming and J lost 7 bases; unmatched junction nucleotides: 7.

CDR3 region: CASSVSGTGGYEQYF. Written as DNA, the CDR3 is TGTGCCAGTAGTGTCAGTGGGACAGGGGGATACGAGCAGTACTTC. The gene calls are TRBV19 and TRBJ2-7, with 11 bases fitting TRBD1. The CDR3 has 15 residues. CDR1 LNHDA and CDR2 SQIVND come from the germline V gene (reference sequence). V lost 5 bases and J lost 4; bases outside the gene matches: 7.

V is TRBV7-9 and J is TRBJ1-4; D is perhaps TRBD1 (6 bases). Germline CDR1 reads SEHNR; CDR2 reads FQNEAQ (reference sequence). Trimming removed 5 bases from V and 5 bases from J, with 15 bases in between. There are 15 residues in the CDR3. For the CDR3, the DNA is TGTGCCAGCAGCACAGGACAGAGTCTAAATGAAAAACTGTTTTTT. This translates into CASSTGQSLNEKLFF.

This chain uses TRBV6-1 with TRBJ1-3, with D possibly TRBD1 on 5 matching bases. The V gene lost 5 bases and the J gene lost 2 bases, with 13 bases spanning the gap. Germline V CDR1 and CDR2: MNHNS, SASEGT. The CDR3 sequence is 15 residues long. In nucleotides, the CDR3 is TGTGCCAGCAGTTTCGAGGGGCCGGCTGGAAACACCATATATTTT. Protein: CASSFEGPAGNTIYF.

The chain links TRBV29-1 to TRBJ2-4, with 7 positions matching TRBD1. Germline V gene sequence: CDR1 SQVTM, CDR2 ANQGSEA. With 6 bases clipped from V and 8 bases from J, the junction kept 7 bases outside the gene matches. The CDR3 contains 12 residues. CDR3 sequence: CSVLGQSDIQYF. The DNA of the CDR3 is TGCAGCGTCCTGGGACAGTCGGACATTCAGTACTTC.

This clone was detected once. The rearrangement joins TRBV27 to TRBJ2-3; D remains ambiguous. This CDR3 is built from 12 residues. From germline, CDR1 is MNHEY and CDR2 SMNVEV (reference sequence). The ends were cut back, 4 bases at V and 2 bases at J, with 4 bases in the middle. As DNA, the CDR3 is TGTGCCAGCAGTTATGTCACAGATACGCAGTATTTT. Translation: CASSYVTDTQYF.

V is TRBV5-6 and J is TRBJ2-7; D possibly corresponds to TRBD2 (6 bases). CDR1 SGHDT and CDR2 YYEEEE come from the germline V gene. V shed 4 bases and J shed 3 bases, with 14 bases lying between them. This CDR3 is built from 14 residues. The CDR3 loop reads CASSLPGDDYEQYF. The CDR3 DNA sequence: TGTGCCAGCAGCCTCCCGGGGGATGACTACGAGCAGTACTTC.

The gene calls are TRBV28 and TRBJ1-3, with a weak D call TRBD1 (6 bases). There are 15 residues in the CDR3. CDR1 is MDHEN, CDR2 SYDVKM, per germline. V lost 2 bases, J lost 0 bases, and 8 bases lay in between. The CDR3 protein is CASSLLQGSGNTIYF. The CDR3 region has the DNA TGTGCCAGCAGTTTACTACAGGGCTCTGGAAACACCATATATTTT.

The CDR3: CASTTRGLNEKLFF. The CDR3 DNA is TGTGCCAGCACCACACGGGGCCTAAATGAAAAACTGTTTTTT. The chain recombines TRBV7-9 with TRBJ1-4; D is possibly TRBD1 (5 bases). Deletions cut 7 bases from V and 5 bases from J, with 14 bases between. Germline V gene lookup returns CDR1 SEHNR and CDR2 FQNEAQ (reference sequence). The CDR3 has 14 residues.